This is a list of T cell receptor beta chains from one sample in a study of CD8+ T cells in alopecia areata. Sequencing used immunoSEQ multiplex PCR; TCRdb keeps in-frame clones, though not all of them. The data contain 80,000 to 95,000 clones, roughly 46% of them singletons. Specimen: CD8+ T cells sorted from blood, collected at week 24, from a patient treated with tofacitinib. The receptors were sampled from a human donor with alopecia areata. The CDR3 runs from the conserved cysteine through the conserved F or W. The order of the fields is clone size, D gene, J gene, V gene, CDR3 length, CDR3 DNA, CDR3 protein. A D gene is named only where the DNA matches it firmly. A row's size may be missing; if present it is once, few, many or a size class.

abundance: -; d_gene: -; j_gene: TRBJ1-2; v_gene: TRBV2; len: 10; CDR3nt: TGTGCCAGCAGGCCGGATGGCTACACCTTC; CDR3aa: CASRPDGYTF
abundance: -; d_gene: -; j_gene: TRBJ1-5; v_gene: TRBV2; len: 15; CDR3nt: TGTGCCAGCAGTGATTTGGGCGACAGCAATCAGCCCCAGCATTTT; CDR3aa: CASSDLGDSNQPQHF
abundance: -; d_gene: TRBD1; j_gene: TRBJ2-2; v_gene: TRBV28; len: 15; CDR3nt: TGTGCCAGCAGTCAAAGGACAGGGGTAGCCGGGGAGCTGTTTTTT; CDR3aa: CASSQRTGVAGELFF
abundance: -; d_gene: TRBD2; j_gene: TRBJ2-7; v_gene: TRBV5-1; len: 14; CDR3nt: TGCGCCAGCAGCAGCACGGGAGGGCTGTACGAGCAGTACTTC; CDR3aa: CASSSTGGLYEQYF
abundance: -; d_gene: TRBD2; j_gene: TRBJ2-7; v_gene: TRBV7-8; len: 16; CDR3nt: TGTGCCAGCAGCTTAGTGGGGACTAGCGGAGCCTACGAGCAGTACTTC; CDR3aa: CASSLVGTSGAYEQYF
abundance: -; d_gene: -; j_gene: TRBJ2-1; v_gene: TRBV15; len: 16; CDR3nt: TGTGCCATCAGCAGAGATCTGCTGGACAGCTACAATGAGCAGCTCTTC; CDR3aa: CAISRDLLDSYNEQLF
abundance: -; d_gene: TRBD2; j_gene: TRBJ2-7; v_gene: TRBV27; len: 15; CDR3nt: TGTGCCAGCAGTGAGGGGACTAGCGGGAGCTACGAGCAGTACTTC; CDR3aa: CASSEGTSGSYEQYF
abundance: -; d_gene: -; j_gene: TRBJ2-7; v_gene: TRBV6-6; len: 12; CDR3nt: TGTGCCAGCAGTACAGGTTCCTACGAGCAGTACTTC; CDR3aa: CASSTGSYEQYF
abundance: few; d_gene: -; j_gene: TRBJ2-2; v_gene: TRBV29-1; len: 14; CDR3nt: TGCAGCGCCAAGGACAGCGCGAACACCGGGGAGCTGTTTTTT; CDR3aa: CSAKDSANTGELFF
abundance: few; d_gene: -; j_gene: TRBJ1-1; v_gene: TRBV7-9; len: 14; CDR3nt: TGTGCCAGCAGCTTAGTCGGGTCGGGCACTGAAGCTTTCTTT; CDR3aa: CASSLVGSGTEAFF
abundance: few; d_gene: -; j_gene: TRBJ2-7; v_gene: TRBV6-1; len: 13; CDR3nt: TGTGCCAGCAGTCCCGCGAGTATCTACGAGCAGTACTTC; CDR3aa: CASSPASIYEQYF
abundance: few; d_gene: -; j_gene: TRBJ1-1; v_gene: TRBV28; len: 13; CDR3nt: TGTGCCAGCAGTTTAATAGGGCGAACTGAAGCTTTCTTT; CDR3aa: CASSLIGRTEAFF
abundance: -; d_gene: TRBD1; j_gene: TRBJ1-1; v_gene: TRBV4-1; len: 15; CDR3nt: TGCGCCAGCAGCCAAGCCCGGAGGGGGCCCACTGAAGCTTTCTTT; CDR3aa: CASSQARRGPTEAFF
abundance: -; d_gene: TRBD1; j_gene: TRBJ2-7; v_gene: TRBV7-9; len: 14; CDR3nt: TGTGCCAGCAGCTCGGACAGGGGGCGCGGGGAGCAGTACTTC; CDR3aa: CASSSDRGRGEQYF
abundance: few; d_gene: -; j_gene: TRBJ2-3; v_gene: TRBV27; len: 14; CDR3nt: TGTGCCAGCAGTTTAGTCATGGGCACAGATACGCAGTATTTT; CDR3aa: CASSLVMGTDTQYF
abundance: -; d_gene: TRBD1; j_gene: TRBJ2-1; v_gene: TRBV7-9; len: 16; CDR3nt: TGTGCCAGCAGCCCAAGGGGACAGGGGTACTACAATGAGCAGTTCTTC; CDR3aa: CASSPRGQGYYNEQFF
abundance: -; d_gene: -; j_gene: TRBJ1-3; v_gene: TRBV29-1; len: 12; CDR3nt: TGCAGCGTTGGGCAGGACGGAAACACCATATATTTT; CDR3aa: CSVGQDGNTIYF
abundance: -; d_gene: TRBD2; j_gene: TRBJ2-7; v_gene: TRBV27; len: 14; CDR3nt: TGTGCCAGCAGCCTCCCCGGGACTAGCGGTGAGCAGTACTTC; CDR3aa: CASSLPGTSGEQYF
abundance: few; d_gene: -; j_gene: TRBJ2-5; v_gene: TRBV29-1; len: 11; CDR3nt: TGCAGCGTTGAAACCTGGCGGGCCCAGTACTTC; CDR3aa: CSVETWRAQYF
abundance: -; d_gene: -; j_gene: TRBJ2-7; v_gene: TRBV29-1; len: 15; CDR3nt: TGCAGCGTTCGGATTTTTGGTTTAACTGGGGACGAGCAGTACTTC; CDR3aa: CSVRIFGLTGDEQYF
abundance: few; d_gene: -; j_gene: TRBJ2-7; v_gene: TRBV6-6; len: 13; CDR3nt: TGTGCCAGCTCCCCGGGGCAGGGCCTCGAGCAGTACTTC; CDR3aa: CASSPGQGLEQYF
abundance: once; d_gene: -; j_gene: TRBJ2-3; v_gene: TRBV30; len: 19; CDR3nt: TGTGCTCTGAAAGGGTGGCGGGACGACTACTTGACTAGCACAGATACGCAGTATTTT; CDR3aa: CALKGWRDDYLTSTDTQYF
abundance: -; d_gene: -; j_gene: TRBJ2-5; v_gene: TRBV11-2; len: 14; CDR3nt: TGTGCCAGCAGCTTAGTTCCCGGGGTCGAGACCCAGTACTTC; CDR3aa: CASSLVPGVETQYF
abundance: -; d_gene: -; j_gene: TRBJ2-6; v_gene: TRBV23-1; len: 18; CDR3nt: TGCGCCAGCAGTCAATTGGCCAGGAAAACCTCTGGGGCCAACGTCCTGACTTTC; CDR3aa: CASSQLARKTSGANVLTF
abundance: once; d_gene: TRBD1; j_gene: TRBJ1-1; v_gene: TRBV18; len: 13; CDR3nt: TGTGCCAGCTCACCGGACAGGGGCACTGAAGCTTTCTTT; CDR3aa: CASSPDRGTEAFF
abundance: -; d_gene: -; j_gene: TRBJ2-7; v_gene: TRBV4-1; len: 15; CDR3nt: TGCGCCAGCAGCGGGGGGCGGGAGAATATACACGAGCAGTACTTC; CDR3aa: CASSGGRENIHEQYF
abundance: once; d_gene: -; j_gene: TRBJ2-7; v_gene: TRBV10-3; len: 13; CDR3nt: TGTGCCATCAGTCCCCGAGGGGAGTACGAGCAGTACTTC; CDR3aa: CAISPRGEYEQYF
abundance: -; d_gene: -; j_gene: TRBJ2-3; v_gene: TRBV9; len: 12; CDR3nt: TGTGCCAGCAGCGTAGACGGGGTTACGCAGTATTTT; CDR3aa: CASSVDGVTQYF
abundance: once; d_gene: TRBD1; j_gene: TRBJ1-2; v_gene: TRBV7-9; len: 17; CDR3nt: TGTGCCAGCAGCTTAGAGTTAAGGAGGGACAGGGAGAATGGCTACACCTTC; CDR3aa: CASSLELRRDRENGYTF
abundance: few; d_gene: TRBD2; j_gene: TRBJ2-2; v_gene: TRBV4-1; len: 21; CDR3nt: TGCGCCAGCAGCCAAACAAAGACAGTCGTAATAGCGGGAGGGAACACCGGGGAGCTGTTTTTT; CDR3aa: CASSQTKTVVIAGGNTGELFF
abundance: -; d_gene: TRBD1; j_gene: TRBJ2-5; v_gene: TRBV19; len: 14; CDR3nt: TGTGCCAGTACCTCGGGGGACAGGGTGGAGACCCAGTACTTC; CDR3aa: CASTSGDRVETQYF
abundance: -; d_gene: TRBD1; j_gene: TRBJ1-2; v_gene: TRBV29-1; len: 16; CDR3nt: TGCAGCGCCCCAGGGGCCTGGACAGGTCTAGGGTATGGCTACACCTTC; CDR3aa: CSAPGAWTGLGYGYTF
abundance: -; d_gene: -; j_gene: TRBJ1-1; v_gene: TRBV4-1; len: 12; CDR3nt: TGCGCCAGCAGCCAAGATCAGATCGTGGCTTTCTTT; CDR3aa: CASSQDQIVAFF
abundance: -; d_gene: -; j_gene: TRBJ2-1; v_gene: TRBV7-6; len: 16; CDR3nt: TGTGCCAGCAGCTTAGTGGTTGGGACTTCCCTTAATGAGCAGTTCTTC; CDR3aa: CASSLVVGTSLNEQFF
abundance: few; d_gene: TRBD2; j_gene: TRBJ2-7; v_gene: TRBV5-1; len: 15; CDR3nt: TGCGCCAGCAAATCACTAGCGGGGCCTTCCTACGAGCAGTACTTC; CDR3aa: CASKSLAGPSYEQYF
abundance: -; d_gene: -; j_gene: TRBJ2-2; v_gene: TRBV9; len: 15; CDR3nt: TGTGCCAGCAGCTCACGAGGTCAGGTCACCGGGGAGCTGTTTTTT; CDR3aa: CASSSRGQVTGELFF
abundance: -; d_gene: TRBD1; j_gene: TRBJ1-2; v_gene: TRBV9; len: 13; CDR3nt: TGTGCCAGCAGCGGCGGCAGGGGGAATGGCTACACCTTC; CDR3aa: CASSGGRGNGYTF
abundance: once; d_gene: TRBD1; j_gene: TRBJ2-7; v_gene: TRBV10-1; len: 12; CDR3nt: TGCGCCAGCAAGACAGGGATGTACGAGCAGTGCTTC; CDR3aa: CASKTGMYEQCF
abundance: -; d_gene: -; j_gene: TRBJ2-2; v_gene: TRBV9; len: 17; CDR3nt: TGTGCCAGCAGCGTGAGTAGCAAGCACCTTAACACCGGGGAGCTGTTTTTT; CDR3aa: CASSVSSKHLNTGELFF
abundance: few; d_gene: TRBD1; j_gene: TRBJ1-5; v_gene: TRBV30; len: 14; CDR3nt: TGTGCCTGGAGTGTACGGGACAGACATCAGCCCCAGCATTTT; CDR3aa: CAWSVRDRHQPQHF
abundance: -; d_gene: TRBD2; j_gene: TRBJ2-7; v_gene: TRBV7-9; len: 17; CDR3nt: TGTGCCAGCAGCTCCCGGGTCGGGCGGGAGAGCTCCTACGAGCAGTACTTC; CDR3aa: CASSSRVGRESSYEQYF
abundance: -; d_gene: -; j_gene: TRBJ2-7; v_gene: TRBV6-1; len: 14; CDR3nt: TGTGCCAGCAGTGAAAATGAGGGAGAGAACGAGCAGTACTTC; CDR3aa: CASSENEGENEQYF
abundance: -; d_gene: -; j_gene: TRBJ2-7; v_gene: TRBV27; len: 14; CDR3nt: TGTGCCAGCAGCTCTGGGGACACCTCCTACGAGCAGTACTTC; CDR3aa: CASSSGDTSYEQYF
abundance: -; d_gene: TRBD1; j_gene: TRBJ2-3; v_gene: TRBV15; len: 16; CDR3nt: TGTGCCACCAGCAGCAATCCGGGACAGGGAGCAGATACGCAGTATTTT; CDR3aa: CATSSNPGQGADTQYF
abundance: few; d_gene: -; j_gene: TRBJ1-1; v_gene: TRBV7-9; len: 11; CDR3nt: TGTGCCACCGCGCGTCCGCCTGAAGCTTTCTTT; CDR3aa: CATARPPEAFF
abundance: medium-sized; d_gene: -; j_gene: TRBJ2-5; v_gene: TRBV5-1; len: 11; CDR3nt: TGCGCCAGCAGCGCCGGAGGGACCCAGTACTTC; CDR3aa: CASSAGGTQYF
abundance: few; d_gene: -; j_gene: TRBJ2-7; v_gene: TRBV2; len: 15; CDR3nt: TGTGCCAGCAGTCCGGTGGGGGCCGCCGGCTACGAGCAGTACTTC; CDR3aa: CASSPVGAAGYEQYF
abundance: -; d_gene: TRBD1; j_gene: TRBJ2-5; v_gene: TRBV6-1; len: 14; CDR3nt: TGTGCCAGCACTGGGACAGGGAGACAAGAGACCCAGTACTTC; CDR3aa: CASTGTGRQETQYF
abundance: many; d_gene: TRBD1; j_gene: TRBJ2-1; v_gene: TRBV18; len: 15; CDR3nt: TGTGCCAGCTCACAACAGGGGAGTCCCTACAATGAGCAGTTCTTC; CDR3aa: CASSQQGSPYNEQFF